This T cell receptor beta chain was retrieved from a study of identifying expanded T cells in peripheral blood. Study-wide points: Differentially abundant clones: around 1.2 between replicates, around 17 at around 2 weeks, around 19 at four. Two-week clone count variance significantly increased as total template count grew.

Profiled with immunoSEQ multiplex PCR; TCRdb holds only in-frame clones, not every one. Among about 47,000 clones listed, 82% were seen once. This clone appeared a single time. Its antigen is as yet unknown. The CDR3 contains 13 residues. Germline CDR1 SGHNT, CDR2 YENEEA. V lost 7 bases, J lost 4 bases, and 12 bases lay in between. V usage is TRBV11-3 and J usage is TRBJ2-3; the D call may be TRBD1 or TRBD2 (5 bases each). The source of this sequence is a person aged 18 to 70 in good health. The source material was blood. The CDR3 DNA reads TGTGCCAGCACTCGGGACCCGGCAGATACGCAGTATTTT. The encoded protein is CASTRDPADTQYF.